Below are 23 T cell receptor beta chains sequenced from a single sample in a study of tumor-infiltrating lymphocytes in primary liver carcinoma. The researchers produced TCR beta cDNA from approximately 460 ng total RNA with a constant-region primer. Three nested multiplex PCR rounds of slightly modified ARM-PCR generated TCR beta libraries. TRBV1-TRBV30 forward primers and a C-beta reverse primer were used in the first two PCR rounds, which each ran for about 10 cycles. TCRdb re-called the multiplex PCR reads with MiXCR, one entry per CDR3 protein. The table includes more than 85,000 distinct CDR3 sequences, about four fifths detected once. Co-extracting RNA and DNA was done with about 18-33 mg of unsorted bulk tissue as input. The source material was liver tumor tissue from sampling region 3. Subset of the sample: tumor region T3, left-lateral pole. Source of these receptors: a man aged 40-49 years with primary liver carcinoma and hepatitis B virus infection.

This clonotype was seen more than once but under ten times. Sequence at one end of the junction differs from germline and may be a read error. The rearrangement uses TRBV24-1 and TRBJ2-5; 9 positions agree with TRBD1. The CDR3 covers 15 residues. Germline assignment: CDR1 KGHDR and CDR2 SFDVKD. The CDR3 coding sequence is TGTACCACCAGTGGCGCCGGGACAGGGCAAGAGACCCAGTACTTC. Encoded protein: CTTSGAGTGQETQYF.

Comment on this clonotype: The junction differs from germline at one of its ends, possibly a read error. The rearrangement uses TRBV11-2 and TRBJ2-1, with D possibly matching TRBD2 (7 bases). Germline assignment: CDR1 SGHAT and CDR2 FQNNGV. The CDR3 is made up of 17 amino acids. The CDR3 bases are TGTGTCGGCAGCTTAGGTGTGGGGGGGCCTGTATCGGATGAGCGGTTCTTC. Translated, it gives CVGSLGVGGPVSDERFF.

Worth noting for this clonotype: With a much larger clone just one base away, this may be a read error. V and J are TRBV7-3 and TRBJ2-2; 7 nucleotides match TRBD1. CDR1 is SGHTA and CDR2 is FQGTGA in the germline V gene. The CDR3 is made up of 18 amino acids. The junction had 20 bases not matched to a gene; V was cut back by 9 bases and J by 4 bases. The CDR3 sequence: CARSHKGATLSGTGELFF. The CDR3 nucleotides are TGTGCCAGAAGCCACAAGGGGGCCACGCTCAGCGGCACCGGGGAGCTGTTTTTT.

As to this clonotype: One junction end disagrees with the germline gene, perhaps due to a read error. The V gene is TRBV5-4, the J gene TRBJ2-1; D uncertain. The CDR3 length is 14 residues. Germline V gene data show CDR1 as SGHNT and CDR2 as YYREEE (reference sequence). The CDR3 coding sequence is TGTGCCAGCACCACGAGGCTAATGAACAATAAGCAGTTCTTC. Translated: CASTTRLMNNKQFF.

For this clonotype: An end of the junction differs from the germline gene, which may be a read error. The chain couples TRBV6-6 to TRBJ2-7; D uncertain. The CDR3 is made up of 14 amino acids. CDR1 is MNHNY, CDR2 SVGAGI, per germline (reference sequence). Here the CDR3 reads CASSYSGRLGEQYF. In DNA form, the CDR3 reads TGTGCCAGCAGCTACTCTGGCAGGTTAGGCGAGCAGTACTTT.

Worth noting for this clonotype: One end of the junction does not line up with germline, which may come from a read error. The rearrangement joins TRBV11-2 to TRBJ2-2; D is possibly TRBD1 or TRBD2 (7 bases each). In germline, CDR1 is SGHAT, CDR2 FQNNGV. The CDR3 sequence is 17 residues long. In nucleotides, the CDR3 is TGTGCCAGCAGCATAGATCATCGGGGTAGGGACAGCGGGGAGCTGTTCTTT. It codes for CASSIDHRGRDSGELFF.

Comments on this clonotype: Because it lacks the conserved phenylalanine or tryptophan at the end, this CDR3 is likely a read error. The CDR3 DNA reads TGTGCCAGCAGCCTAAGCAGGTCGGATACGCAGTATTGT. Its protein product is CASSLSRSDTQYC. V usage is TRBV14 and J usage is TRBJ2-3, with D unclear. CDR3 size: 13 residues. Trimming cost V 4 bases and J 6 bases, with 11 bases left between them. Germline V lookup: CDR1 SGHDN, CDR2 FVKESK.

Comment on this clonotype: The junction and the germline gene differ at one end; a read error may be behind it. For the CDR3, the DNA is TGTAGCAGCAGCTTGCGGCTAGCGGGAAAGAACACCGGGGAGCTCTTTTTT. Encoded protein: CSSSLRLAGKNTGELFF. This chain links TRBV5-4 with TRBJ2-2; 9 bases are a match to TRBD2. Germline V lookup: CDR1 SGHNT, CDR2 YYREEE (reference sequence). The CDR3 has 17 residues. Filled out from reference TRBV5-4 and TRBJ2-2, the complete variable domain reads ETGVTQSPTHLIKTRGQQVTLRCSSQSGHNTVSWYQQALGQGPQFIFQYYREEENGRGNFPPRFSGLQFPNYSSELNVNALELDDSALYLCSSSLRLAGKNTGELFFGEGSRLTVL.

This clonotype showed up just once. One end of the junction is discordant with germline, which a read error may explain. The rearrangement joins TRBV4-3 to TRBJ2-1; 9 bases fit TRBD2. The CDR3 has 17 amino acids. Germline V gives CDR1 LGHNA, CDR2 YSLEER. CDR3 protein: CASSQEPQAGGLDDQFF. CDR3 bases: TGCGCGAGCAGCCAAGAGCCCCAAGCGGGAGGTTTAGATGATCAGTTCTTC.

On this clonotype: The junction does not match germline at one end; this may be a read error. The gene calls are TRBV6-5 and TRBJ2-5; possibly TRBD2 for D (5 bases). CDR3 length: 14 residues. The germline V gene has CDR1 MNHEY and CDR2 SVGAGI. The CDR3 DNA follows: TGTGCCAGCAGTCCGGTCCATCCGGAGGAGACCCAGTATTTC. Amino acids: CASSPVHPEETQYF.

The CDR3 here is CASSLASGSSSAEQFF. The CDR3 DNA follows: TGTGCCAGCAGCTTAGCCTCGGGTAGCTCATCCGCTGAGCAGTTCTTC. The chain is built from TRBV7-8 and TRBJ2-1; D remains unclear. CDR1 and CDR2 from the germline V gene are SGHVS and FQNEAQ. The length of the CDR3 is 16 residues. Trimming left V 0 bases short and J 9 bases short, with 18 bases between.

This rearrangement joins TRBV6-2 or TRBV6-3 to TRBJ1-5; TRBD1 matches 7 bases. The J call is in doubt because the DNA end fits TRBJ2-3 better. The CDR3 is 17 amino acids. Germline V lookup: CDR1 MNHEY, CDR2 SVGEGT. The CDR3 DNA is TGTGCCAGCAGTTACTCCCCTTACAGGGGTAGCAATCAACCCCAGTATTTT. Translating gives CASSYSPYRGSNQPQYF.

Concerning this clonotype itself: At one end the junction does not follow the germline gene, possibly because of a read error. The CDR3 here is CASSIIGTSGSVQYF. CDR3 nucleotides: TGTGCCAGTAGTATAATCGGGACTAGCGGGTCGGTGCAGTATTTC. This chain joins TRBV19 and TRBJ2-7, with 12 positions matching TRBD2. Germline V gene lookup returns CDR1 LNHDA and CDR2 SQIVND (reference sequence). The CDR3 is 15 residues long. The complete variable domain, with remaining parts taken from reference TRBV19 and TRBJ2-7, reads DGGITQSPKYLFRKEGQNVTLSCEQNLNHDAMYWYRQDPGQGLRLIYYSQIVNDFQKGDIAEGYSVSREKKESFPLTVTSAQKNPTAFYLCASSIIGTSGSVQYFGPGTRLTVT.

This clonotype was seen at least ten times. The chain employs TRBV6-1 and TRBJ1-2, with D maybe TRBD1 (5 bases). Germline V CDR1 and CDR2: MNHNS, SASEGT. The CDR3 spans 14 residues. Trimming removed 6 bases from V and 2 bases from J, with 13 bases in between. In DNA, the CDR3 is TGTGCCAGCAGCGAGGGACGGCCCAACTATGGCTACACCTTC. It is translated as CASSEGRPNYGYTF.

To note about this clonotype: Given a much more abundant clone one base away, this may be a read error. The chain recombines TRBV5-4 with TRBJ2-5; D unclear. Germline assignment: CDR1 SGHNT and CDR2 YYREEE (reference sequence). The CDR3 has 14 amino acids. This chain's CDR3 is CASNLIQVQETQYF. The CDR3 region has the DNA TGTGCCAGCAACTTGATCCAGGTTCAAGAGACCCAGTACTTC.

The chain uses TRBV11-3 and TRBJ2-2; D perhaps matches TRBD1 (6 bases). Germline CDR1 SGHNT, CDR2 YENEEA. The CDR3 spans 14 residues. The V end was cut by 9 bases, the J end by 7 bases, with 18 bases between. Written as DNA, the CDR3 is TGTGCCAGTAGGAACGGACAGTCCATCGGGGAGCTGTTTTTT. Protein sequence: CASRNGQSIGELFF.

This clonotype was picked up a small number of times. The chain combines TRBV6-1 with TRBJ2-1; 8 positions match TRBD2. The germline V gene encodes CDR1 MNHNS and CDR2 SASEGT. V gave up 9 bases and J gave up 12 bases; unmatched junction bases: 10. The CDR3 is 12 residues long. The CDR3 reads CARSKAGDVQFF. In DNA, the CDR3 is TGTGCCAGAAGTAAAGCGGGGGATGTGCAGTTCTTC.

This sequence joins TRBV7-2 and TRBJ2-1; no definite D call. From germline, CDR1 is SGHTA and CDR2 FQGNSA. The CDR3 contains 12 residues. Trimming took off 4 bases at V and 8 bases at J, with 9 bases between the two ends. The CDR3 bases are TGTGCCAGCAGCTCTTTGCACGATGAGCAGTTCTTC. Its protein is CASSSLHDEQFF.

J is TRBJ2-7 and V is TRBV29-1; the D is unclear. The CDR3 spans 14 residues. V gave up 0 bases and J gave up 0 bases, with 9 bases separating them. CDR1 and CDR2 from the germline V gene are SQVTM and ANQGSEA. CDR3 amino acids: CSVEDSFPSYEQYF. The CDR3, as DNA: TGCAGCGTTGAAGACTCCTTCCCCTCCTACGAGCAGTACTTC.

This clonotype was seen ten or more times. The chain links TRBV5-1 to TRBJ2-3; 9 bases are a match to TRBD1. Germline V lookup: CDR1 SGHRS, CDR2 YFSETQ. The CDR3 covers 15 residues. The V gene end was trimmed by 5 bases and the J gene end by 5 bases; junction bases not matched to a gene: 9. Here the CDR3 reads CASSLNRGQKDTQYF. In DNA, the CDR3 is TGCGCCAGCAGTTTAAACAGGGGGCAGAAAGATACGCAGTATTTT.

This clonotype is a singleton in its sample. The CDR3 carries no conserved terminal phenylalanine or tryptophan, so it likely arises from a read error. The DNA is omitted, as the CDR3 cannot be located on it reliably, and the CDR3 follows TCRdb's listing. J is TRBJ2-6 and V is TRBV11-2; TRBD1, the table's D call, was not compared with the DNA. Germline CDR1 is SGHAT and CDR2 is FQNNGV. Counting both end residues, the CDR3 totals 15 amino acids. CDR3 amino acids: CASSIDRAGANVMTI.

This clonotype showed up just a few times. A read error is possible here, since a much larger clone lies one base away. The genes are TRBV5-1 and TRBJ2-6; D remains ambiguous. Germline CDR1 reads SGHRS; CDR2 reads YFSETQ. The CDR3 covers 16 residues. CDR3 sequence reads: CASSLGGYSGSNVLTF. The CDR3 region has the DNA TGCGCCAGCAGCTTGGGTGGCTACTCTGGGTCCAACGTCCTGACTTTC. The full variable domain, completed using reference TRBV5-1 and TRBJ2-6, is KAGVTQTPRYLIKTRGQQVTLSCSPISGHRSVSWYQQTPGQGLQFLFEYFSETQRNKGNFPGRFSGRQFSNSRSEMNVSTLELGDSALYLCASSLGGYSGSNVLTFGAGSRLTVL.

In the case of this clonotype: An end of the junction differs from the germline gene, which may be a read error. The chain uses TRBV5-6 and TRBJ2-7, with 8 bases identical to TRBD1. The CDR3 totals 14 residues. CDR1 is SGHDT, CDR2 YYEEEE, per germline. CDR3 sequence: CTSSLGTGYYEQYF. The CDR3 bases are TGTACCAGCAGTTTGGGGACAGGATACTACGAGCAGTACTTC.